This T cell receptor beta chain was identified in a study of vaccination and CD4 T cells after COVID-19. Study-level background: Investigators took post-vaccine samples a median 72 days after dose two, within a range of 14 to 241. Overlapping spike peptides from SARS-CoV-2, HCoV-NL63, HCoV-OC43 and HCoV-229E served to stimulate the cells. Every culture used as a control got a CEFX pool, an HIV-1 Nef pool, or no peptide.

Germline CDR1 reads SGHTA; CDR2 reads FQGNSA. V lost 2 bases to trimming and J lost 5 bases, with 15 bases between them. The CDR3 spans 15 residues. The treatment: approximately nine-day PBMC culture with coronavirus spike peptide pools or control peptides (ViraFEST assay). CD4+ T-cell collection from the unexposed donor predated the COVID-19 pandemic (2011-2018). In the ViraFEST assay, peptide-pool expansion preceded TCR sequencing of expanded clonotypes. A word on this clonotype: Antigen: not known.

The Oncomine TCR Beta short-read assay was applied to DNA of cultured CD4+ T cells. CD4+ T cells were cultured, and genomic DNA was extracted from them. In TCRdb, the PCR reads were re-called with MiXCR into one record per CDR3 protein. The repertoire holds 6,500 to 9,500 distinct CDR3 sequences, with approximately 38% as singletons. The TCR comes from a human donor in good health. The chain recombines TRBV7-2 with TRBJ1-1; D is undetermined. Sequenced: CD4+ T cells from blood, cultured in vitro. In nucleotides, the CDR3 is TGTGCCAGCAGCTTACTCCCCCCGACTGGGACTGAAGCTTTCTTT. Its translation is CASSLLPPTGTEAFF.